This TCR beta chain was sequenced during a study of cytomegalovirus exposure and HLA in healthy donors. General study points: The study designated about 180 TCR beta chains cytomegalovirus-associated. Analyzed later, most CMV-associated TCR beta chains appeared HLA-restricted. Exclusion as indistinguishable affected some V segments, including TRBV6-2 and TRBV6-3. DRB1 showed the most TCR associations and HLA-C the fewest in a later analysis, as rates varied by HLA locus.

With 60 Vbeta and 13 Jbeta primers, the PCR was carried out. The table came from immunoSEQ multiplex PCR; TCRdb's copy has only in-frame clones and leaves some out. The data show around 130,000 clones, around 86% seen once. This clone occurred once. Its specificity is unknown. At one end, the junction sequence differs from germline, possibly due to a read error. The CDR3 has 15 amino acids. Germline V lookup: CDR1 SEHNR, CDR2 FQNEAQ (reference sequence). The V gene is TRBV7-9, the J gene TRBJ2-7, with 8 bases aligning to TRBD2. The receptor was isolated from a woman in her 40s in good health and CMV-seronegative. Sequencing was performed on PBMCs. CDR3 in amino acids: CSSSLVAGKTYEQYF. The CDR3 DNA follows: TGTTCCAGCAGCTTAGTAGCGGGGAAAACCTACGAGCAGTACTTC.